This T cell receptor beta chain was profiled in a study of immune evolution from preneoplasia to lung adenocarcinoma. Findings of the study overall: Later-stage lesions appeared to have more T cells, more diversity, less clonality. Top clone frequencies peaked in normal lung, apparently declining through invasive adenocarcinoma.

This CDR3 comprises 15 residues. Germline V CDR1 and CDR2: SGHVS, FQNEAQ. Trimming took 5 bases from V and 5 from J; bases not matched to a gene: 5. Notes on this clone: Its antigen is unidentified.

The protocol was immunoSEQ multiplex PCR, while the TCRdb copy is restricted to in-frame clones and leaves out a portion. The sample carries about 5,000 clones, approximately 81% recorded once. H&E slides confirmed each diagnosis, reviewed by two pathologists independently. The chain links TRBV7-8 to TRBJ2-2; 10 positions match TRBD1. The receptor comes from a person aged 50 to 70 with lung adenocarcinoma. The specimen sequenced was FFPE normal lung tissue adjacent to the tumor. CDR3 residues: CASSKRQGATGELFF. For the CDR3, the DNA is TGTGCCAGCAGCAAAAGACAGGGGGCTACCGGGGAGCTGTTTTTT. Filled out from reference TRBV7-8 and TRBJ2-2, the complete variable domain reads GAGVSQSPRYKVAKRGQDVALRCDPISGHVSLFWYQQALGQGPEFLTYFQNEAQLDKSGLPSDRFFAERPEGSVSTLKIQRTQQEDSAVYLCASSKRQGATGELFFGEGSRLTVL.